This TCR beta chain was recovered during a study of PD-1 blockade in classical Hodgkin lymphoma. In every patient, relapse followed autologous stem cell transplantation, while exposure to brentuximab vedotin differed. TCRdb keeps only in-frame clones here, not all; method: immunoSEQ multiplex PCR. The sample holds 110,000 or so clones, 80% to 90% seen once. The CDR3 has 20 residues. The J segment lost 7 bases and the V segment lost 4 bases, leaving 23 bases of the junction unmatched. CDR1 is MNHNS, CDR2 SASEGT, per germline. The source is a human donor with classical Hodgkin lymphoma. The sequencing here drew on peripheral blood mononuclear cells (PBMCs), taken before the second cycle of nivolumab. This chain uses TRBV6-1 with TRBJ2-7, with 12 bases matching TRBD2. The CDR3 DNA sequence: TGTGCCAGCAGTGGCAGGGACAGCCTAGGACTAGCGGGAAGTTTCAGAGAGCAGTACTTC. It codes for CASSGRDSLGLAGSFREQYF.